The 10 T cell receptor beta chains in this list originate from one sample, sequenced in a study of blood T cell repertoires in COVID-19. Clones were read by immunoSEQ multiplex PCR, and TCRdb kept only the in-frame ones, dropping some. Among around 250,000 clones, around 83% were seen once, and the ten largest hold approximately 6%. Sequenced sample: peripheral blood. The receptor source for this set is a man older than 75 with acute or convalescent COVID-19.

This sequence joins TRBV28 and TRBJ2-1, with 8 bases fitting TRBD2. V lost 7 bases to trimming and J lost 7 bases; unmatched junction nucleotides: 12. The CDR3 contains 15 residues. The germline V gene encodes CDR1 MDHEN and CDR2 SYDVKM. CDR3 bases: TGTGCCAGCACCGACCCCCGGGGGGGTGTGAATGAGCAGTTCTTC. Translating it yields CASTDPRGGVNEQFF.

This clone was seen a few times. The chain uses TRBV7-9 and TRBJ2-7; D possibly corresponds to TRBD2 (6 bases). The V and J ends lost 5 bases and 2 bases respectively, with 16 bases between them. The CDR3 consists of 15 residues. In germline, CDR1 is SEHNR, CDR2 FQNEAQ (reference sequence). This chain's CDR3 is CASSQGGGAPYEQYF. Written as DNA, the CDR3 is TGTGCCAGCAGCCAGGGTGGAGGGGCCCCCTACGAGCAGTACTTC.

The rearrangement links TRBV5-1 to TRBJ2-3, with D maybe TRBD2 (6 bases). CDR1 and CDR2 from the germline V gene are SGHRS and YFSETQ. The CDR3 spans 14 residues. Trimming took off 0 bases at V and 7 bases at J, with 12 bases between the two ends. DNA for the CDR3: TGCGCCAGCAGCTTGGGTGGGGGGAGAAATACGCAGTATTTT. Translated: CASSLGGGRNTQYF.

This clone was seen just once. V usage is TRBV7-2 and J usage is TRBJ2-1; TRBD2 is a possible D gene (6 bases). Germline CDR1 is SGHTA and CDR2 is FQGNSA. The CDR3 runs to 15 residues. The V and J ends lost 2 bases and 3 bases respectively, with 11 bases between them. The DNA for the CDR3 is TGTGCCAGCAGCTTAAGGGACTTTAGCTACAATGAGCAGTTCTTC. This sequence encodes CASSLRDFSYNEQFF.

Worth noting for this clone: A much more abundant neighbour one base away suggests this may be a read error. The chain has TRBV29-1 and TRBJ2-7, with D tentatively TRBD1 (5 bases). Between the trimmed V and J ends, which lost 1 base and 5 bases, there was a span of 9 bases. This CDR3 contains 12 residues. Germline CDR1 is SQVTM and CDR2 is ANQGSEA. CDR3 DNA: TGCAGCGTTGAAGCAGGGCCCAACGAGCAGTACTTC. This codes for CSVEAGPNEQYF.

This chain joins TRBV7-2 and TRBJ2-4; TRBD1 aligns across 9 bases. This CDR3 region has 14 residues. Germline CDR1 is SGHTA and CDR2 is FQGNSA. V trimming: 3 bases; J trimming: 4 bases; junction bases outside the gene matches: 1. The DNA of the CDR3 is TGTGCCAGCAGCTTGGACAGGGGAAAAAACATTCAGTACTTC. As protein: CASSLDRGKNIQYF.

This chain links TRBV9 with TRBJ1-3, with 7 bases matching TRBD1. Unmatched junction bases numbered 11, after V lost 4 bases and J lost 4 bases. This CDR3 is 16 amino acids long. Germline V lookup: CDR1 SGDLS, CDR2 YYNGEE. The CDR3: CASSPRQGIPGNTIYF. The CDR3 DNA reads TGTGCCAGCAGCCCGCGACAGGGTATCCCCGGAAACACCATATATTTT.

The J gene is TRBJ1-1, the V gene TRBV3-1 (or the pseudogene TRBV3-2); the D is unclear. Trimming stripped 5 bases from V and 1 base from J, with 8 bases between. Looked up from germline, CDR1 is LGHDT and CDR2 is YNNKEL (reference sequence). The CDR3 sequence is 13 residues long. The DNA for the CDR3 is TGTGCCAGCAGCACACAACCGAACACTGAAGCTTTCTTT. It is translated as CASSTQPNTEAFF.

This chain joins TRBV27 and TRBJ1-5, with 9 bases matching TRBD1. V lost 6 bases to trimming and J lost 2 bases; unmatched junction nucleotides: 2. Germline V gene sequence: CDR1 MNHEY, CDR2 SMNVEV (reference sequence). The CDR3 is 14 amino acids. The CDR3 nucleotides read TGTGCCAGCAGAAGACAGGGGGGCAATCAGCCCCAGCATTTT. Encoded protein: CASRRQGGNQPQHF.

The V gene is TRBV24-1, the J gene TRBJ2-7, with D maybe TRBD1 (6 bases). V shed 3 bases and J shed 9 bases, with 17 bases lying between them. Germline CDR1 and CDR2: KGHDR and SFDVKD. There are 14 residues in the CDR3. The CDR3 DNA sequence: TGTGCCACCAGTGATGCCAGGGGCGGTGTCGGGCAGTACTTC. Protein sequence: CATSDARGGVGQYF.